Listed below are T cell receptor beta chains from one sample, sequenced in a study of T-cell memory formation after mild COVID-19. MiXCR, run by TCRdb on the 5' RACE reads, gives a single entry per CDR3 protein. This table holds fewer than 350,000 distinct CDR3 sequences, under 8.5% found once. The sample consisted of PBMCs or a T cell subset sorted from them (not recorded which). The receptor set was obtained from a man younger than 35 who had mild COVID-19 (a few samples of this study predate the infection). Cell type and time point are not known. Both conserved end residues are part of each CDR3. A D gene is named only where the DNA matches it firmly. Clone size is given for some rows only: seen once, a few or many times, or a class if the clone is expanded.

abundance	v_gene	j_gene	d_gene	CDR3nt	CDR3aa
NA	TRBV6-1	TRBJ2-6	NA	TGTGCCGGGGCGACGGGGGTTGCCAACGTCCTGACTTTC	CAGATGVANVLTF
NA	TRBV24-1	TRBJ2-4	NA	TGTGCCACCAGTGACCCCAAGGGGGTCGGGGACATTCAGTACTTC	CATSDPKGVGDIQYF
few	TRBV5-1	TRBJ2-1	NA	TGCGCCAGCAGCTTGGCCGTAGAACCGCCGCTCTTC	CASSLAVEPPLF
NA	TRBV19	TRBJ1-1	NA	TGTGCCAGTAGTATTTTCAGGGGCACGAACACTGAAGCTTTCTTT	CASSIFRGTNTEAFF
many	TRBV5-1	TRBJ1-2	NA	TGCGCCAGCAGCCCGGGCGCCGCAGGGAACTATGGCTACACCTTC	CASSPGAAGNYGYTF
NA	TRBV3-1	TRBJ2-2	NA	TGTGCCAGCAGCCGGGGACTGACCACCGGGGAGCTGTTTTTT	CASSRGLTTGELFF
few	TRBV5-1	TRBJ1-4	TRBD1	TGCGCCAGCAGCCTCGGGACAGGGGTTGTGAAACTGTTTTTT	CASSLGTGVVKLFF
NA	TRBV12-3/TRBV12-4	TRBJ2-5	TRBD1	TGTGCCAGCAGTATGACAGGGGGCCAAGAGACCCAGTACTTC	CASSMTGGQETQYF
few	TRBV19	TRBJ1-1	NA	TGTGCCAGTAGCCTTTGGACAGACACTGAAGCTTTCTTT	CASSLWTDTEAFF
few	TRBV6-1	TRBJ1-5	TRBD1	TGTGCCAGCAGACCAGGGACAGGAACAAATCAGCCCCAGCATTTT	CASRPGTGTNQPQHF
NA	TRBV4-1	TRBJ2-5	NA	TGCGCCAGCAGCGGGCTCGGAACAGGACAAGAGACCCAGTACTTC	CASSGLGTGQETQYF
NA	TRBV18	TRBJ2-7	NA	TGTGCCAGCTCACCACCGTCCGGGTCAGGGGAGCAGTACTTC	CASSPPSGSGEQYF
few	TRBV18	TRBJ2-1	NA	TGTGCCAGCTCACCCGCAGTCCGCTCCTACAATGAGCAGTTCTTC	CASSPAVRSYNEQFF
NA	TRBV7-9	TRBJ1-1	NA	TGTGCCAGCAGCTTCCAACGGAGTGAAGCTTTCTTT	CASSFQRSEAFF
NA	TRBV7-8	TRBJ2-1	TRBD2	TGTGCCAGCACCTACTACCGGACTAGCGGGGGGGTGAGCTCCTACAATGAGCAGTTCTTC	CASTYYRTSGGVSSYNEQFF
few	TRBV6-6	TRBJ2-5	TRBD1	TGTGCCAGCACCCCAACAGGGACAGGGACCCAGTACTTC	CASTPTGTGTQYF
many	TRBV7-2	TRBJ1-1	NA	TGTGCCAGCAGCTTAGGCCTGGGGACAGAAGCTTTCTTT	CASSLGLGTEAFF
NA	TRBV10-3	TRBJ2-2	TRBD1	TGTGCCATCAGTGAGTTCGAGGGGGCCGCCGGGGAGCTGTTTTTT	CAISEFEGAAGELFF
many	TRBV4-1	TRBJ2-3	TRBD2	TGCGCCAGCAGTCGGACTAGCGGGGGGGCGCGGGATACGCAGTATTTT	CASSRTSGGARDTQYF
few	TRBV9	TRBJ2-1	NA	TGTGCCAGCAGCGCTGAGGGGCCCGGGTACAATGAGCAGTTCTTC	CASSAEGPGYNEQFF
NA	TRBV10-3	TRBJ1-2	NA	TGTGCCATCAGTGAGCCAAAAGGAGACTACACCTTC	CAISEPKGDYTF
NA	TRBV18	TRBJ2-1	NA	TGTGCCAGCTCAGCCCCAAGCAAGGATGAGCAGTTCTTC	CASSAPSKDEQFF
NA	TRBV7-9	TRBJ2-7	NA	TGTGCCAGCAGCTTCCGAGGGACGACCTACGAGCAGTACTTC	CASSFRGTTYEQYF
few	TRBV6-5	TRBJ1-2	NA	TGTGCCAGCAGTTACCCTGGTTTCTATGGCTACACCTTC	CASSYPGFYGYTF
few	TRBV5-6	TRBJ1-3	NA	TGTGCCAGCAGCTTGAGGGCGGGAAACACCATATATTTT	CASSLRAGNTIYF
NA	TRBV20-1	TRBJ1-2	NA	TGCAGTGCTAGGGCCGGGCTTTATGGCTACACCTTC	CSARAGLYGYTF
NA	TRBV23-1	TRBJ2-3	NA	TGCGCCAGCACCAGGAGGTCTAGCACAGATACGCAGTATTTT	CASTRRSSTDTQYF
many	TRBV4-3	TRBJ2-3	TRBD2	TGCGCCAGCAGCCAAGAAAGCGGGGCCCGCACAGATACGCAGTATTTT	CASSQESGARTDTQYF
NA	TRBV20-1	TRBJ2-2	TRBD2	TGCAGTGCTAGAGTACTAGCGGGCCGTGACACCGGGGAGCTGTTTTTT	CSARVLAGRDTGELFF
few	TRBV7-9	TRBJ2-3	NA	TGTGCCAGCAGCTCCATTCGGGGGCAGGGACCAGATACGCAGTATTTT	CASSSIRGQGPDTQYF
many	TRBV3-1	TRBJ2-2	TRBD1	TGTGCCAGCAGCCAATCGGGGTCGACAGGGAGAAACACCGGGGAGCTGTTTTTT	CASSQSGSTGRNTGELFF
NA	TRBV7-8	TRBJ2-3	NA	TGTGCCAGCAGCCCCTGGGCGGGGAACACAGATACGCAGTATTTT	CASSPWAGNTDTQYF
few	TRBV5-1	TRBJ1-2	NA	TGCGCCAGCAGCTTGGACGACTTCGCAAATGGCTACACCTTC	CASSLDDFANGYTF
NA	TRBV27	TRBJ2-1	TRBD2	TGTGCCAGCAGTTTATTGACTAGCGGGGGGATAAATGAGCAGTTCTTC	CASSLLTSGGINEQFF
many	TRBV6-2/TRBV6-3	TRBJ1-2	TRBD1	TGTGCCAGCAGTTACTCCCCCATCGACAGGGTTTCTGGCTACACCTTC	CASSYSPIDRVSGYTF
many	TRBV5-1	TRBJ1-2	NA	TGCGCCAGCAGCTTGGCCGGAGGCTCCTCCTATGGCTACACCTTC	CASSLAGGSSYGYTF
few	TRBV19	TRBJ2-1	TRBD2	TGTGCCAGCCGGACTAGCGGGGACGATAAATACAATGAGCAGTTCTTC	CASRTSGDDKYNEQFF
NA	TRBV19	TRBJ1-5	TRBD1	TGTGCCAGTAGTATAGATCCGGGACAGGGTCGGGGCAATCAGCCCCAGCATTTT	CASSIDPGQGRGNQPQHF
many	TRBV5-5	TRBJ2-2	NA	TGTGCCAGCAGCTGGGGTGGGCCCGGGGAGCTGTTTTTT	CASSWGGPGELFF
NA	TRBV20-1	TRBJ2-6	NA	TGCAGTGCTAGAGATTCCAGCTCTGGGGCCAACGTCCTGACTTTC	CSARDSSSGANVLTF
many	TRBV3-1	TRBJ1-2	NA	TGTGCCAGCAGCCTCGGGTTGGGGGATGGCTACACCTTC	CASSLGLGDGYTF
NA	TRBV6-5	TRBJ2-7	NA	TGTGCCAGCAGTTACTCTCGTGCGGGCCCCGGAGACGAGCAGTACTTC	CASSYSRAGPGDEQYF
NA	TRBV4-2	TRBJ1-2	TRBD1	TGTGCCAGCAGCCAGGGAGTCTCGACAGGGGGGGACTATGGCTACACCTTC	CASSQGVSTGGDYGYTF
few	TRBV5-1	TRBJ2-7	TRBD1	TGCGCCAGCGGACCGGGACAGGGAGTATCCGAGCAGTACTTC	CASGPGQGVSEQYF
few	TRBV6-5	TRBJ1-1	NA	TGTGCCAGCAGGCGGAGGGGCGGATCCATGAACACTGAAGCTTTCTTT	CASRRRGGSMNTEAFF
many	TRBV5-1	TRBJ2-5	NA	TGCGCCAGCAGCTTGTTTGGGACATCCGGGGAGACCCAGTACTTC	CASSLFGTSGETQYF
NA	TRBV7-6	TRBJ1-2	TRBD1	TGTGCCAGCAGTTTAAAGACAGGGAGCGGCTATGGCTACACCTTC	CASSLKTGSGYGYTF
few	TRBV5-1	TRBJ2-1	TRBD1	TGCGCCAGCAGCCCGGGGTGGACAGGGACCTACAATGAGCAGTTCTTC	CASSPGWTGTYNEQFF
many	TRBV5-5	TRBJ2-7	NA	TGTGCCAGCAGTTCGGCCCCCACGGAAGCCTACGAGCAGTACTTC	CASSSAPTEAYEQYF
many	TRBV4-1	TRBJ2-7	TRBD1	TGCGCCAGCAGCCGGGGGCGGGGACAGGGGGCCGACGAGCAGTACTTC	CASSRGRGQGADEQYF
few	TRBV6-6	TRBJ1-5	NA	TGTGCCAGCAGTTACCCCTCGACAGGAGAGCAGCCCCAGCATTTT	CASSYPSTGEQPQHF
many	TRBV12-3/TRBV12-4	TRBJ2-1	TRBD1	TGTGCCAGCACCCAGGGACAGGGGGTCAATGAGCAGTTCTTC	CASTQGQGVNEQFF
few	TRBV15	TRBJ1-4	NA	TGTGCCACGGCCCGCGGCGTTAATGAAAAACTGTTTTTT	CATARGVNEKLFF
few	TRBV12-3/TRBV12-4	TRBJ1-5	NA	TGCGCCAGCAGTCCGCTCCGGGGGTGGCCCCAGCATTTT	CASSPLRGWPQHF
NA	TRBV5-5	TRBJ1-1	NA	TGTGCCAGCAGAGGGGACCTGAACACTGAAGCTTTCTTT	CASRGDLNTEAFF
NA	TRBV24-1	TRBJ2-1	TRBD2	TGTGCCACCAGTGATTTAGCGGGGGGGACTAATGAGCAGTTCTTC	CATSDLAGGTNEQFF
many	TRBV30	TRBJ1-2	NA	TGTGCCTGGAGTGATTACCGGGACACCTATGGCTACACCTTC	CAWSDYRDTYGYTF
NA	TRBV4-3	TRBJ1-2	NA	TGCGCCAGCAGCCAAGACCTTAACGGGCTCCTAGGCTACACCTTC	CASSQDLNGLLGYTF
NA	TRBV5-1	TRBJ1-4	NA	TGCGCCAGCAGCTTTCAGGGGTTGGATGAAAAACTGTTTTTT	CASSFQGLDEKLFF